This record concerns one T cell receptor beta chain sequence. Antigen unknown. This record belongs to a study of cytomegalovirus exposure and HLA in healthy donors. General study findings and limits: The study listed under 200 cytomegalovirus-associated TCR beta chains. A prior analysis recorded that most TCR beta V segments were productive about 87% or about 30% of the time.

The PCR ran on 60 Vbeta and 13 Jbeta primers. In the source study's methods: Around 10 million of the 80 million or so unique TCR beta chains counted in a later analysis were shared. Some clones are missing from TCRdb's copy, which holds only in-frame ones; the method was immunoSEQ multiplex PCR. From that table come the V and J calls and clone size; the DNA was used to work out D and trimming. This repertoire includes 200,000 or so clones. With 5 bases removed from V and 0 bases from J, the gap between germline ends came to 16 bases. The germline V gene encodes CDR1 LNHDA and CDR2 SQIVND (reference sequence). CDR3 length: 16 residues.

The clonotype was recovered from a boy aged 5-17 years in good health and CMV-seronegative. The sequenced material came from PBMCs. The V gene is TRBV19, the J gene TRBJ1-1, with D possibly matching TRBD1 (6 bases). The CDR3 coding sequence is TGTGCCAGTAGTCGAGGGAGGGGGAACCTGAACACTGAAGCTTTCTTT. Translated: CASSRGRGNLNTEAFF.